This is a list of T cell receptor beta chains from one sample in a study of cytomegalovirus exposure and HLA in healthy donors. Only in-frame clones appear in the TCRdb table, and some are missing; sequencing was by immunoSEQ multiplex PCR. Among just over 150,000 clones, around 79% were seen once, and the ten largest hold approximately 3%. Source material: PBMCs. Receptors were obtained from a woman aged 40 to 50 in good health and CMV-seronegative. CDR3s include the opening cysteine and the closing phenylalanine or tryptophan. D genes are given only for firm matches. Not all rows give a size; the values are once, few, many and, for expanded clones, a class.

d_call clone_size j_call v_call cdr3_nt cdr3_aa
TRBD2 NA TRBJ2-7 TRBV4-1 TGCGCCAGCAGCCTCGGGGGGGGGTTCGAGCAGTACTTC CASSLGGGFEQYF
NA NA TRBJ1-3 TRBV6-5 TGTGCCAGCAGTTACTCCTACGATTTCTCTGGAAACACCATATATTTT CASSYSYDFSGNTIYF
TRBD1 NA TRBJ1-3 TRBV6-5 TGTGCCACAAAAGGACAGGACCTCTCTGGAAACACCATATATTTT CATKGQDLSGNTIYF
TRBD1 NA TRBJ2-5 TRBV5-1 TGCGCCAGCAGCTTGATACCGGGACAGGGGGAAGAGACCCAGTACTTC CASSLIPGQGEETQYF
NA NA TRBJ1-1 TRBV5-1 TGCGCCAGCAGCTTCGAGGACAGAACTGAAGCTTTCTTT CASSFEDRTEAFF
NA NA TRBJ1-4 TRBV7-9 TGTGCCAGCAGTTCATCCGTCGGTATCGGGACTAATGAAAAACTGTTTTTT CASSSSVGIGTNEKLFF
NA NA TRBJ2-7 TRBV5-6 TGTGCCAGCAGCGGAGGTCAGAACTACGAGCAGTACTTC CASSGGQNYEQYF
TRBD1 NA TRBJ1-2 TRBV5-1 TGCGCCAGCAGCCTTACAGGGGACTATGGCTACACCTTC CASSLTGDYGYTF
NA NA TRBJ1-1 TRBV11-2 TGTGCCAGCAGCTTACGGGATCCGAACACTGAAGCTTTCTTT CASSLRDPNTEAFF
TRBD2 once TRBJ2-3 TRBV25-1 TGTGCCAGCAGTTCCGGCCTAGCGGGAAGCACAGATACGCAGTATTTT CASSSGLAGSTDTQYF
NA NA TRBJ1-2 TRBV6-5 TGTGCCAGCAGTTACGGGCCGAACTATGGCTACACCTTC CASSYGPNYGYTF